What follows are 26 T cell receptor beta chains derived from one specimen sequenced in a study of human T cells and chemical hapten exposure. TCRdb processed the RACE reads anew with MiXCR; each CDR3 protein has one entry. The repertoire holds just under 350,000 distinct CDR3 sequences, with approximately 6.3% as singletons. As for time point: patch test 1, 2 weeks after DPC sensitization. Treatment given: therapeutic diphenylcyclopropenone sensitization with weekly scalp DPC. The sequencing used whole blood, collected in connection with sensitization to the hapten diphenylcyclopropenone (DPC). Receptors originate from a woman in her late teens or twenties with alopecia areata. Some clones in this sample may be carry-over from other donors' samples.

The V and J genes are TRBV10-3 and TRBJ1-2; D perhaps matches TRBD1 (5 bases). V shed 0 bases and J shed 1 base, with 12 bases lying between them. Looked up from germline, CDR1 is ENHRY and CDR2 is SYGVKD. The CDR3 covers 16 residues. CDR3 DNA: TGTGCCATCAGTGAGTCGTATGGGACGATTAACTATGGCTACACCTTC. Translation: CAISESYGTINYGYTF.

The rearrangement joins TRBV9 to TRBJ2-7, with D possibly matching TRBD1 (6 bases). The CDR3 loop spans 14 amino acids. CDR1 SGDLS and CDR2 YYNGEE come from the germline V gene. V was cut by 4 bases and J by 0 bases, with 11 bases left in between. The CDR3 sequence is CASSPQGDSYEQYF. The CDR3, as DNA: TGTGCCAGCAGCCCACAGGGAGACTCCTACGAGCAGTACTTC.

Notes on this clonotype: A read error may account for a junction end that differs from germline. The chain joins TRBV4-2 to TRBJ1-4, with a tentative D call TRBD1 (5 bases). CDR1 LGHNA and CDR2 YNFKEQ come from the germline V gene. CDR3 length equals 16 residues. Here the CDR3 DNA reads TGTGGCAGCAGCCAAGAAGGTCGGGCGACAGATGAAAAACTGTTTTTT. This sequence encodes CGSSQEGRATDEKLFF.

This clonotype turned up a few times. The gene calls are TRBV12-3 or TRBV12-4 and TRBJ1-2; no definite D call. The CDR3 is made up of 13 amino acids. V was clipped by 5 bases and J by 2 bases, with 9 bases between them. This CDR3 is CASSSGVNYGYTF. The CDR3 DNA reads TGTGCCAGCAGTAGCGGGGTAAACTATGGCTACACCTTC.

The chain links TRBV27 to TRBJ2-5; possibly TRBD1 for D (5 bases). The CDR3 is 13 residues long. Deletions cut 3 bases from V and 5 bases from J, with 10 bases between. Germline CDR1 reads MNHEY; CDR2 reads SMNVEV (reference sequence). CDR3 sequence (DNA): TGTGCCAGCAGTTTCAGGGAACTGGAGACCCAGTACTTC. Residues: CASSFRELETQYF.

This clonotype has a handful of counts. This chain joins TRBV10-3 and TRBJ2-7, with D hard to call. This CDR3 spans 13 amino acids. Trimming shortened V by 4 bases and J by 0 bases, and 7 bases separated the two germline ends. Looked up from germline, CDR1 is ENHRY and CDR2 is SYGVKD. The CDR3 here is CAISADSSYEQYF. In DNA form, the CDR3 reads TGTGCCATCAGTGCCGATAGCTCCTACGAGCAGTACTTC.

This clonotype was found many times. Here the CDR3 reads CASSPGGGLRVDTQYF. CDR3 DNA: TGTGCCAGCAGCCCTGGGGGGGGCCTACGGGTAGATACGCAGTATTTT. J is TRBJ2-3 and V is TRBV11-3; TRBD2 is a possible D gene (7 bases). This CDR3 comprises 16 residues. The V end was cut by 5 bases, the J end by 5 bases, with 20 bases between. Germline assignment: CDR1 SGHNT and CDR2 YENEEA.

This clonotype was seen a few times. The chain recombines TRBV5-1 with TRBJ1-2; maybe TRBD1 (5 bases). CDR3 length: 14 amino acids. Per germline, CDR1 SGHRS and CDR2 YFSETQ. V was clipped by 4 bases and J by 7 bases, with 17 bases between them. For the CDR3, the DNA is TGCGCCAGCAGCCTTGCTGCGGGGGAAGCTGGCTACACCTTC. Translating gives CASSLAAGEAGYTF.

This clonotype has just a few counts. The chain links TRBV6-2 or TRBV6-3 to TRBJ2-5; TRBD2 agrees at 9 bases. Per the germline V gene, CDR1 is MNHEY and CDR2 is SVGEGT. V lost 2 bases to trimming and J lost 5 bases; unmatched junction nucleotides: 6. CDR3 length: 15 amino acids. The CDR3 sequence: CASSYTAGGSETQYF. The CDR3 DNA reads TGTGCCAGCAGTTACACAGCGGGGGGAAGTGAGACCCAGTACTTC.

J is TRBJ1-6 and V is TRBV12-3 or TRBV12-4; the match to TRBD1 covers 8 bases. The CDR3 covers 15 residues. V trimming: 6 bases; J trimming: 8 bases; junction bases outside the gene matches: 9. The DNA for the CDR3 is TGTGCCAGCAGGGGACGACAGGGGCCCTATTCACCCCTCCACTTT. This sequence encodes CASRGRQGPYSPLHF.

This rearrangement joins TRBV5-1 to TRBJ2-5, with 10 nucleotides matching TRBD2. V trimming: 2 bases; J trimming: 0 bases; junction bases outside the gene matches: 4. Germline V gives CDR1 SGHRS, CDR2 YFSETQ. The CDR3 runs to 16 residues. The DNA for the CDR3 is TGCGCCAGCAGCTTTATGAGCGGGGGGGACCAAGAGACCCAGTACTTC. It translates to CASSFMSGGDQETQYF. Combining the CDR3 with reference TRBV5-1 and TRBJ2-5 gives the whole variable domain KAGVTQTPRYLIKTRGQQVTLSCSPISGHRSVSWYQQTPGQGLQFLFEYFSETQRNKGNFPGRFSGRQFSNSRSEMNVSTLELGDSALYLCASSFMSGGDQETQYFGPGTRLLVL.

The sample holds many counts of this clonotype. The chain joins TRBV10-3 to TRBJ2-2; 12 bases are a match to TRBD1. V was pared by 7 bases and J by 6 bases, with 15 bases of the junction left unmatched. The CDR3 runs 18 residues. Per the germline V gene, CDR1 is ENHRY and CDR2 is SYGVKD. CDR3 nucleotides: TGTGCCATCAATTCCGGGACAGGGGGCGCGAAGGTTGCCGGGGAGCTGTTTTTT. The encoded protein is CAINSGTGGAKVAGELFF.

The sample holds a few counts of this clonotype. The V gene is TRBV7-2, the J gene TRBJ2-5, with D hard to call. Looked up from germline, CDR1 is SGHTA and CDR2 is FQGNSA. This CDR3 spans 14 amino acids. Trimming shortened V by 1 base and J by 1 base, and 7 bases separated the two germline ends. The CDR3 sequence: CASSLDYSQETQYF. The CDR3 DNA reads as TGTGCCAGCAGCTTAGATTACAGCCAAGAGACCCAGTACTTC. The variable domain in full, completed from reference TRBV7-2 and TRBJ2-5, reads GAGVSQSPSNKVTEKGKDVELRCDPISGHTALYWYRQSLGQGLEFLIYFQGNSAPDKSGLPSDRFSAERTGGSVSTLTIQRTQQEDSAVYLCASSLDYSQETQYFGPGTRLLVL.

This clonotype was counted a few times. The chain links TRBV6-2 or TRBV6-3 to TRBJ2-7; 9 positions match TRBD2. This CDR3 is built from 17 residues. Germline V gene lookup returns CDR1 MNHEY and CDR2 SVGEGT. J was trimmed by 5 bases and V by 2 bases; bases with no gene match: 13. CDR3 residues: CASSYLQERGVTHEQYF. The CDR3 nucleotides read TGTGCCAGCAGTTACCTCCAGGAGCGGGGGGTGACCCACGAGCAGTACTTC.

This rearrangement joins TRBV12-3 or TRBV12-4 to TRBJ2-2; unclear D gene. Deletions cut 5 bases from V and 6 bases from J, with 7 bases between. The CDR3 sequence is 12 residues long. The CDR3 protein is CASSPQPGELFF. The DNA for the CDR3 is TGTGCCAGCAGTCCTCAGCCCGGGGAGCTGTTTTTT.

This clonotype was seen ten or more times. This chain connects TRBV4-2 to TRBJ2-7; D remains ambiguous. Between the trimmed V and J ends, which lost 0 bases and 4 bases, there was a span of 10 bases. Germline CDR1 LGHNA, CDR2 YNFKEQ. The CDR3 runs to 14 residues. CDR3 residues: CASSQDLDTYEQYF. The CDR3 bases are TGTGCCAGCAGCCAAGATCTCGACACTTACGAGCAGTACTTC.

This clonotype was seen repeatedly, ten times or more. The CDR3 region is CASSLSQAGGMNEQFF. CDR3 in DNA: TGTGCCAGCAGCTTATCTCAAGCGGGGGGGATGAATGAGCAGTTCTTC. The chain carries TRBV7-6 and TRBJ2-1; 10 bases match TRBD2. After removal of 2 bases from V and 7 bases from J, the junction contained 8 bases not matched to a gene. Germline V lookup: CDR1 SGHVS, CDR2 FNYEAQ. The CDR3 is made up of 16 amino acids.

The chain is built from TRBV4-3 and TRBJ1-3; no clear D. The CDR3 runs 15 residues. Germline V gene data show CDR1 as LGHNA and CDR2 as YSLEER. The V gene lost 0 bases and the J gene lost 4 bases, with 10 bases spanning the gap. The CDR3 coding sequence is TGCGCCAGCAGCCAAGAGGTCCACTTCGGAAACACCATATATTTT. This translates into CASSQEVHFGNTIYF.

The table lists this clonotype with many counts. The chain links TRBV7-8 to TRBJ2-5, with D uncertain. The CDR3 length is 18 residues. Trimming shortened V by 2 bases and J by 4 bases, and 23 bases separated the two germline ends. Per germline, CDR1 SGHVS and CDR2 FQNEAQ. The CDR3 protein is CASSLNYLLDSRRETQYF. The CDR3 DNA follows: TGTGCCAGCAGCTTAAATTACCTCCTGGATTCGAGAAGAGAGACCCAGTACTTC.

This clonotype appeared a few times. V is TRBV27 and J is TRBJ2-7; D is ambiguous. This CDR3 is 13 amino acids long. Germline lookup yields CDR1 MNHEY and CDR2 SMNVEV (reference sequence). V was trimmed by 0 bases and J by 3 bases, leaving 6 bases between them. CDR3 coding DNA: TGTGCCAGCAGTTTATCTGGGGTCTACGAGCAGTACTTC. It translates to CASSLSGVYEQYF.

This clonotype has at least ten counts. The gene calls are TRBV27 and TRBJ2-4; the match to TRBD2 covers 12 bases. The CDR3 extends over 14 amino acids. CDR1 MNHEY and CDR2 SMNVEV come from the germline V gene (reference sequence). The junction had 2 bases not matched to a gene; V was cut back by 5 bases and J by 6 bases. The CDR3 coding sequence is TGTGCCAGCAGTAGGACTAGCGGGGTAAACATTCAGTACTTC. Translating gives CASSRTSGVNIQYF.

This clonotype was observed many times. The CDR3 region is CASSYTGEETQYF. Written as DNA, the CDR3 is TGTGCCAGCAGTTACACAGGGGAAGAGACCCAGTACTTC. The gene calls are TRBV6-5 and TRBJ2-5; 7 bases are a match to TRBD1. Germline V CDR1 and CDR2: MNHEY, SVGAGI. V trimming: 2 bases; J trimming: 3 bases; junction bases outside the gene matches: 0. This CDR3 region has 13 residues.

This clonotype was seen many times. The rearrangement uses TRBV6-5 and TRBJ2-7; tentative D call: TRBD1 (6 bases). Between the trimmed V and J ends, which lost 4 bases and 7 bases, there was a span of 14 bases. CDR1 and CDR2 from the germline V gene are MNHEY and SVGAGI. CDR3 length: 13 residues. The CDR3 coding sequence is TGTGCCAGCAGTTTGATCAGGGGACGGGAGCAGTACTTC. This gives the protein CASSLIRGREQYF.

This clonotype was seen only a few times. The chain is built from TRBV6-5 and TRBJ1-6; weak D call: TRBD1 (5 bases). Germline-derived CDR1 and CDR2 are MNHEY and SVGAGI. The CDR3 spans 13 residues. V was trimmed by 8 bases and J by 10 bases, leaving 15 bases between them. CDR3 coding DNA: TGTGCCAGCCAAAGGGACTTAGAGTCACCCCTCCACTTT. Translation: CASQRDLESPLHF.

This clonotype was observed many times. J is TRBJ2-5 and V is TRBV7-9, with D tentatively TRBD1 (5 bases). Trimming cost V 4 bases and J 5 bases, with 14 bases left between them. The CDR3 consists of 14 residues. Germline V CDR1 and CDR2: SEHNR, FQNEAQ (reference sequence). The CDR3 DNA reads TGTGCCAGCAGCTCACCTTGGGGCCAGGAGACCCAGTACTTC. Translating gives CASSSPWGQETQYF.

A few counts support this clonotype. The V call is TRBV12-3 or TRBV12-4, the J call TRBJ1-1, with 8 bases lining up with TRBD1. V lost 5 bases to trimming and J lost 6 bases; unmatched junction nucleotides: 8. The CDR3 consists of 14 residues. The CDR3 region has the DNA TGTGCCAGCAGTGGCAGGGGGCGCGACCCTGAAGCTTTCTTT. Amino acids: CASSGRGRDPEAFF.